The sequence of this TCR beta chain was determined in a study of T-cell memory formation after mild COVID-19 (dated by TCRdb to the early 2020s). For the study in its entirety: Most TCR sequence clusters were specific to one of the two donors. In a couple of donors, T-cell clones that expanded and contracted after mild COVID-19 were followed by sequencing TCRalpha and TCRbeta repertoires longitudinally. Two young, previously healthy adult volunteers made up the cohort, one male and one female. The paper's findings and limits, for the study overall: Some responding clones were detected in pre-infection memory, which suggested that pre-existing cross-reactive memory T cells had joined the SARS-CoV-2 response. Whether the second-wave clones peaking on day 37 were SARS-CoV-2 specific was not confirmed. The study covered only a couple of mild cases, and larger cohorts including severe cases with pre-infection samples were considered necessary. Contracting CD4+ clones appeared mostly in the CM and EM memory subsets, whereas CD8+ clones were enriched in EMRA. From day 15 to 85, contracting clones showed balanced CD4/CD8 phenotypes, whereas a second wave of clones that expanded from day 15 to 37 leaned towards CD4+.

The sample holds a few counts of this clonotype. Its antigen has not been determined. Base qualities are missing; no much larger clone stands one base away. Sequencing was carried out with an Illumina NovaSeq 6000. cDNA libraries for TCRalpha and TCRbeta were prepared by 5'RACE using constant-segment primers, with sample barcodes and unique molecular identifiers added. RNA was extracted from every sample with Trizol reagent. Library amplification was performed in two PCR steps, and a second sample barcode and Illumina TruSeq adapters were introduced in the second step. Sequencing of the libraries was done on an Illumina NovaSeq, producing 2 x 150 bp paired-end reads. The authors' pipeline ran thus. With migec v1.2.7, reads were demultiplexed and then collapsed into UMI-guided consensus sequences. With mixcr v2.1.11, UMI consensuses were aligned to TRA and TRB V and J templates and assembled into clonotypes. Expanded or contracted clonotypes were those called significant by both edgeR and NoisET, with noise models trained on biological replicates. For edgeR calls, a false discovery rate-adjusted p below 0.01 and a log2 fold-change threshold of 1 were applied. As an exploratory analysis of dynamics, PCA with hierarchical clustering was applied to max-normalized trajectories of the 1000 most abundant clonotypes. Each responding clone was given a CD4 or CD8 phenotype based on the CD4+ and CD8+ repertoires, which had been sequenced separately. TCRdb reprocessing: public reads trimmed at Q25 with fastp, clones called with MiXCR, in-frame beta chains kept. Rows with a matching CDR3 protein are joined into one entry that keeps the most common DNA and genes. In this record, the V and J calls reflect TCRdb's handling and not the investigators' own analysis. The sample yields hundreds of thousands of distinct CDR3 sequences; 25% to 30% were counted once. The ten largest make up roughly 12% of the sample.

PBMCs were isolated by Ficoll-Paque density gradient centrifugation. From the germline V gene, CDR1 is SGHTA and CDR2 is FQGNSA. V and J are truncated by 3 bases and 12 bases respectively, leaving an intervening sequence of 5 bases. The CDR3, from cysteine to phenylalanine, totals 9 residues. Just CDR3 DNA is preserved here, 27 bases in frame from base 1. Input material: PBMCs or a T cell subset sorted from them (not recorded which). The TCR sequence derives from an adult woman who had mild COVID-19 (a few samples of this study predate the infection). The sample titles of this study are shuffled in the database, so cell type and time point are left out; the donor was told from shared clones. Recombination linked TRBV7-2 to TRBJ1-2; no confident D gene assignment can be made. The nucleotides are TGTGCCAGCAGCTTCCGCCACACCTTC. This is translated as CASSFRHTF.